The 26 T cell receptor beta chains in this list originate from one sample, sequenced in a study of blood T cell repertoires in COVID-19. Sequenced by immunoSEQ multiplex PCR; TCRdb stores in-frame clones only, minus some. The sample records about 61,000 clones, around nine tenths being singletons. The specimen sequenced was peripheral blood. Receptors originate from a woman aged 80 or older with active COVID-19.

The chain links TRBV19 to TRBJ1-5, with 7 bases aligning to TRBD1. The ends lost 3 bases at V and 0 bases at J; junction bases unmatched: 20. The germline CDR1 and CDR2 sequences are LNHDA and SQIVND (reference sequence). The length of the CDR3 is 21 residues. In nucleotides, the CDR3 is TGTGCCAGTAGTATCCGTCTAAGGGGACAGATTCTCTCATATAGCAATCAGCCCCAGCATTTT. Translation gives CASSIRLRGQILSYSNQPQHF.

The chain employs TRBV9 and TRBJ2-1, with 9 bases lining up with TRBD2. V gave up 0 bases and J gave up 4 bases; unmatched junction bases: 2. The germline V gene encodes CDR1 SGDLS and CDR2 YYNGEE. This CDR3 has 15 residues. DNA of the CDR3: TGTGCCAGCAGCGTAGGACTAGCGGTTTACAATGAGCAGTTCTTC. Protein product: CASSVGLAVYNEQFF.

The chain links TRBV6-2 or TRBV6-3 to TRBJ1-5; 10 bases align to TRBD1. CDR3 length: 14 residues. V trimming: 6 bases; J trimming: 7 bases; junction bases outside the gene matches: 6. Per the germline V gene, CDR1 is MNHEY and CDR2 is SVGEGT. The CDR3 spells CASSWDRGRQPQHF. The DNA for the CDR3 is TGTGCCAGCAGCTGGGACAGGGGAAGGCAGCCCCAGCATTTT.

The rearrangement links TRBV28 to TRBJ2-1; 9 bases align to TRBD1. The trim removed 5 bases at V and 0 bases at J, leaving 5 bases unmatched. Looked up from germline, CDR1 is MDHEN and CDR2 is SYDVKM. The CDR3 consists of 16 residues. In DNA, the CDR3 is TGTGCCAGCAGTGGAAGACAGGGGGGCTCCTACAATGAGCAGTTCTTC. Its translation is CASSGRQGGSYNEQFF.

This clone appeared a few times. The V call is TRBV5-1, the J call TRBJ2-2; 13 bases map to TRBD2. With 2 bases clipped from V and 1 base from J, the junction kept 2 bases outside the gene matches. The CDR3 contains 17 residues. CDR1 and CDR2 from the germline V gene are SGHRS and YFSETQ. Here the CDR3 DNA reads TGCGCCAGCAGCTTCGGGACTAGCGGGGTGAACACCGGGGAGCTGTTTTTT. As protein: CASSFGTSGVNTGELFF.

This clone was counted between two and nine times. J is TRBJ2-1 and V is TRBV5-1; D remains unclear. Germline V gene sequence: CDR1 SGHRS, CDR2 YFSETQ. The V end was cut by 0 bases, the J end by 4 bases, with 5 bases between. The CDR3 sequence is 13 residues long. The CDR3 DNA sequence: TGCGCCAGCAGCTTGGATTCATACAATGAGCAGTTCTTC. Its protein product is CASSLDSYNEQFF.

The rearrangement links TRBV7-8 to TRBJ1-2; no clear D gene. Germline assignment: CDR1 SGHVS and CDR2 FQNEAQ. V shed 5 bases and J shed 5 bases, with 21 bases lying between them. CDR3 length: 16 amino acids. CDR3 residues: CASSPRVGLGRYGYTF. The CDR3 DNA reads TGTGCCAGCAGCCCCCGAGTAGGGCTGGGGAGATATGGCTACACCTTC.

The V gene is TRBV5-4, the J gene TRBJ2-1, with D possibly being TRBD1 (6 bases). The CDR3 loop spans 16 amino acids. Trimming shortened V by 5 bases and J by 0 bases, and 15 bases separated the two germline ends. Germline V gene sequence: CDR1 SGHNT, CDR2 YYREEE (reference sequence). The CDR3 nucleotides are TGTGCCAGCAGGCTAGACAGGTTTATCTCCTACAATGAGCAGTTCTTC. Protein product: CASRLDRFISYNEQFF.

V gene TRBV5-1 combines with J gene TRBJ1-1; 9 positions agree with TRBD1. The V segment lost 4 bases and the J segment 5 bases; nucleotides outside the gene matches: 3. The CDR3 runs to 13 residues. Germline CDR1 and CDR2: SGHRS and YFSETQ. In DNA, the CDR3 is TGCGCCAGCAGCATCGACAGGGGGACTGAAGCTTTCTTT. Its translation is CASSIDRGTEAFF.

V usage is TRBV5-6 and J usage is TRBJ2-7; TRBD2 matches at 9 bases. Trimming took 5 bases from V and 3 from J; bases not matched to a gene: 6. The V gene's germline CDR1 is SGHDT and CDR2 YYEEEE. The CDR3 totals 14 residues. The CDR3 coding sequence is TGTGCCAGCAGGCTTAGCGGGGGTAACTACGAGCAGTACTTC. It specifies CASRLSGGNYEQYF.

This rearrangement joins TRBV2 to TRBJ1-5; no firm D call. The CDR3 consists of 14 residues. Trimming stripped 2 bases from V and 5 bases from J, with 10 bases between. Germline values: CDR1 SNHLY, CDR2 FYNNEI. As DNA, the CDR3 is TGTGCCAGCAGTGAACCTGGAGGGCATCAGCCCCAGCATTTT. Protein sequence: CASSEPGGHQPQHF.

Note on this clone: Other nucleotide sequences in the sample specify the same CDR3. The chain is built from TRBV19 and TRBJ1-1; the match to TRBD1 covers 7 bases. Germline trimming cut 5 bases from V and 3 bases from J; bases unmatched to any gene: 3. Germline V CDR1 and CDR2: LNHDA, SQIVND (reference sequence). The CDR3 consists of 13 residues. The CDR3 is CASSRTGDTEAFF. The CDR3 DNA sequence: TGTGCCAGTAGTCGCACAGGGGACACTGAAGCTTTCTTT.

This clone was observed a handful of times. The chain uses TRBV18 and TRBJ2-3; D remains unclear. V shed 4 bases and J shed 2 bases, with 13 bases lying between them. Germline loops: CDR1 KGHSH, CDR2 LQKENI. The CDR3 has 15 amino acids. The CDR3 sequence is CASSLDTPITDTQYF. In DNA, the CDR3 is TGTGCCAGCTCACTCGACACCCCTATCACAGATACGCAGTATTTT.

The chain employs TRBV7-9 and TRBJ2-7; TRBD2 agrees at 7 bases. Per the germline V gene, CDR1 is SEHNR and CDR2 is FQNEAQ (reference sequence). The V and J ends lost 7 bases and 5 bases, in that order; junction bases with no gene match: 11. The CDR3 runs to 14 residues. The CDR3 reads CASTQAGRGNEQYF. The CDR3 nucleotides read TGTGCCAGCACCCAAGCGGGGAGGGGAAACGAGCAGTACTTC.

The V gene is TRBV25-1, the J gene TRBJ1-5; TRBD1 matches 7 bases. The junction had 4 bases not matched to a gene; V was cut back by 4 bases and J by 4 bases. CDR1 is MGHDK, CDR2 SYGVNS, per germline. The CDR3 is 14 amino acids. The CDR3 nucleotides read TGTGCCAGCAGTGTTACAGGGGTGAATCAGCCCCAGCATTTT. The encoded protein is CASSVTGVNQPQHF.

The J gene is TRBJ2-7, the V gene TRBV30; D is perhaps TRBD1 (8 bases). This CDR3 has 14 residues. V was trimmed by 0 bases and J by 6 bases, leaving 15 bases between them. Looked up from germline, CDR1 is GTSNPN and CDR2 is SVGIG (reference sequence). This CDR3 reads CAWSVSGGTGEQYF. The CDR3 nucleotides read TGTGCCTGGAGTGTATCCGGGGGGACAGGCGAGCAGTACTTC.

The V and J genes are TRBV19 and TRBJ2-3, with a weak D call TRBD1 (6 bases). The germline V gene encodes CDR1 LNHDA and CDR2 SQIVND (reference sequence). V was trimmed by 0 bases and J by 3 bases, leaving 16 bases between them. This CDR3 region has 17 residues. This CDR3 reads CASSIDRSGAVTDTQYF. The CDR3 bases are TGTGCCAGTAGTATAGATCGCTCAGGGGCAGTTACAGATACGCAGTATTTT.

The V call is TRBV11-2, the J call TRBJ1-1; TRBD1 matches at 9 bases. The J segment lost 8 bases and the V segment lost 3 bases, leaving 10 bases of the junction unmatched. CDR1 SGHAT and CDR2 FQNNGV come from the germline V gene. The length of the CDR3 is 15 residues. The CDR3 DNA reads TGTGCCAGCAGCTTGGGGGGACAGGGTGGTTTGGAAGCTTTCTTT. As protein: CASSLGGQGGLEAFF.

This clone was recorded only once. This chain links TRBV4-1 with TRBJ2-7; 11 nucleotides match TRBD2. Unmatched junction bases numbered 13, after V lost 4 bases and J lost 2 bases. Germline V gene lookup returns CDR1 MGHRA and CDR2 YSYEKL. The CDR3 length is 18 residues. The CDR3 reads CASSRMGASGGITYEQYF. CDR3 sequence (DNA): TGCGCCAGCAGCCGTATGGGAGCTAGCGGGGGGATCACCTACGAGCAGTACTTC.

This clone was seen just once. This chain uses TRBV7-2 with TRBJ2-5; 8 bases are a match to TRBD1. CDR1 and CDR2 from the germline V gene are SGHTA and FQGNSA. V dropped 8 bases and J dropped 5; count of bases not matched to a gene: 10. CDR3 length: 14 residues. CDR3: CASLPDRGRETQYF. CDR3 coding DNA: TGTGCCAGCCTTCCCGACAGGGGACGGGAGACCCAGTACTTC.

The chain recombines TRBV7-9 with TRBJ1-1, with D unclear. The CDR3 length is 14 residues. CDR1 is SEHNR, CDR2 FQNEAQ, per germline (reference sequence). Trimming removed 1 base at V and 0 bases at J, with 6 bases between. The DNA for the CDR3 is TGTGCCAGCAGCTTAGAACAGCTGAACACTGAAGCTTTCTTT. Its translation is CASSLEQLNTEAFF.

The chain is built from TRBV9 and TRBJ2-1; a weak D match, TRBD2 (6 bases). Germline assignment: CDR1 SGDLS and CDR2 YYNGEE. This CDR3 spans 15 amino acids. The V end lost 0 bases, the J end lost 2 bases, and 9 bases lay between the germline ends. This CDR3 reads CASSVGGATYNEQFF. DNA of the CDR3: TGTGCCAGCAGCGTAGGCGGGGCGACCTACAATGAGCAGTTCTTC.

The CDR3 loop reads CARHPRSSYNEQFF. As DNA, the CDR3 is TGTGCCAGGCATCCCCGCAGCTCCTACAATGAGCAGTTCTTC. V gene TRBV5-4 combines with J gene TRBJ2-1; D is unclear. This CDR3 contains 14 residues. The germline CDR1 and CDR2 sequences are SGHNT and YYREEE (reference sequence). The ends were cut back, 8 bases at V and 0 bases at J, with 12 bases in the middle.

The CDR3, as DNA: TGTGCCAGCAGCTTAGTTGGGTTAGCGGGGAGCACAGATACGCAGTATTTT. As protein: CASSLVGLAGSTDTQYF. The chain combines TRBV7-2 with TRBJ2-3; TRBD2 matches 8 bases. Trimming removed 1 base from V and 0 bases from J; junction bases left unmatched: 6. Germline lookup yields CDR1 SGHTA and CDR2 FQGNSA. CDR3 length: 17 residues.

This clone was detected once. The chain recombines TRBV19 with TRBJ1-5, with TRBD1 matching 8 bases. The CDR3 sequence is 16 residues long. V dropped 3 bases and J dropped 0; count of bases not matched to a gene: 4. Germline lookup yields CDR1 LNHDA and CDR2 SQIVND (reference sequence). CDR3 bases: TGTGCCAGTAGTATTGGGACAGGACATAGCAATCAGCCCCAGCATTTT. Amino acid sequence: CASSIGTGHSNQPQHF.

The chain has TRBV7-8 and TRBJ2-5; D is possibly TRBD2 (6 bases). Germline CDR1 is SGHVS and CDR2 is FQNEAQ. The V gene lost 8 bases and the J gene lost 1 base, with 14 bases spanning the gap. There are 14 residues in the CDR3. The CDR3 protein is CASAAGRGQETQYF. The CDR3 DNA sequence: TGTGCCAGCGCGGCGGGGAGAGGCCAAGAGACCCAGTACTTC.